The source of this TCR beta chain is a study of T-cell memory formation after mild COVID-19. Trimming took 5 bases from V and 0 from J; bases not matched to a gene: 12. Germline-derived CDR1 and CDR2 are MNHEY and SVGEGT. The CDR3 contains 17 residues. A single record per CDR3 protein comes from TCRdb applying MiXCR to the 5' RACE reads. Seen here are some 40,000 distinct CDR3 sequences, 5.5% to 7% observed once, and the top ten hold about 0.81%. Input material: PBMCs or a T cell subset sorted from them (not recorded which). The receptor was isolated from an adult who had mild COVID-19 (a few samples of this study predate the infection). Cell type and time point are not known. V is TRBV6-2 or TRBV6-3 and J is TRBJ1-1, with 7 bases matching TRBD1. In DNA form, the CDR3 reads TGTGCCAGCAGTCAGAATGCCAGGGGGTCCGTGAACACTGAAGCTTTCTTT. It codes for CASSQNARGSVNTEAFF.